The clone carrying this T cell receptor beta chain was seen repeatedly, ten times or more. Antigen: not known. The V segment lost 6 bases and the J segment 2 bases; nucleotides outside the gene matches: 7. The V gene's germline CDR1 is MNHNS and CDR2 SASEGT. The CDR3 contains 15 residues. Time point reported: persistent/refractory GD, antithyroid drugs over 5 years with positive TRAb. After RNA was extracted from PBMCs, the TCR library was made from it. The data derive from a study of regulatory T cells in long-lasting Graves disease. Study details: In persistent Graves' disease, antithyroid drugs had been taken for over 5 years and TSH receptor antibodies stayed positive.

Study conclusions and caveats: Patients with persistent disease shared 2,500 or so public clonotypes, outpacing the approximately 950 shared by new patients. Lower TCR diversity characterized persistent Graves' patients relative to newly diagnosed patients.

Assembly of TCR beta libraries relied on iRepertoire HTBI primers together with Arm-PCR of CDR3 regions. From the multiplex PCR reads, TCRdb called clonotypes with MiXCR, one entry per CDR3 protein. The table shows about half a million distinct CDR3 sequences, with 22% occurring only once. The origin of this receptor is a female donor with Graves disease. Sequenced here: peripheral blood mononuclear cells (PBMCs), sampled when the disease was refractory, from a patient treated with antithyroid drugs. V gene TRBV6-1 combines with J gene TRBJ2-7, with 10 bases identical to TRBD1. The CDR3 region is CASRAGTGAPYEQYF. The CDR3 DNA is TGTGCCAGCAGAGCCGGGACAGGGGCACCCTACGAGCAGTACTTC.